The source of this T cell receptor (beta chain) is a study of blood T cell repertoires in COVID-19. On the study more broadly: Acute and convalescent COVID-19 specimens originated in the United States, Italy and Spain. The analysed material was cDNA or gDNA that came from T cells, B-cell-depleted T cells, or PBMCs.

After removal of 6 bases from V and 0 bases from J, the junction contained 8 bases not matched to a gene. From germline, CDR1 is LNHDA and CDR2 SQIVND (reference sequence). The CDR3 extends over 16 amino acids. The table came from immunoSEQ multiplex PCR; TCRdb's copy has only in-frame clones and leaves some out. The sample has approximately 59,000 clones; around 83% are singletons. The receptor was isolated from a woman older than 75 with acute or convalescent COVID-19. This chain joins TRBV19 and TRBJ1-3; TRBD1 matches 7 bases. The sequenced sample was peripheral blood. CDR3 in amino acids: CASSPGQRNSGNTIYF. In DNA form, the CDR3 reads TGTGCCAGTAGCCCGGGACAGCGTAACTCTGGAAACACCATATATTTT.